This T cell receptor (beta chain) came from a study of cytomegalovirus exposure and HLA in healthy donors. On this clone itself: What it binds is unknown.

The data were produced by immunoSEQ multiplex PCR, yet TCRdb's version contains in-frame clones alone and is incomplete. The data show roughly 350,000 clones, just over 85% seen once. The study, taken as a whole, reports: The authors confirmed in vitro that three CMV-associated chains were specific for CMV antigens.

The ends lost 1 base at V and 5 bases at J; junction bases unmatched: 7. The germline V gene encodes CDR1 MNHNS and CDR2 SASEGT. The CDR3 loop spans 15 amino acids. Input material: PBMCs. This receptor was taken from a woman younger than 35 in good health and CMV-seronegative. The chain uses TRBV6-1 and TRBJ1-2, with 7 bases identical to TRBD1. The CDR3 bases are TGTGCCAGCAGTGAAGGGGGACAGAACTTGTATGGCTACACCTTC. It translates to CASSEGGQNLYGYTF.